A single T cell receptor beta chain is shown here with its context. Its matching antigen is unknown. An end of the junction differs from the germline gene, which may be a read error. This sample is part of a study of T cell repertoires in cytomegalovirus infection. Study details: Indicated by public TCR beta signatures were CMV infection and matching HLA type.

Study conclusions and caveats: Predominance within the ex vivo response was attributable to HLA-C-restricted CMV-specific TCR beta clonotypes.

TCRdb independently ran MiXCR on the reads; one entry per CDR3 protein. This repertoire shows 630,000 or so distinct CDR3 sequences, approximately 24% found once; its top ten account for 7.5% to 9%. The sequence derives from a human donor in good health (CMV status not recorded). Some clones in this sample may be carry-over from other donors' samples. Sequenced sample: CD8+ T cells from PBMCs.

The CDR3 region is CVSSIQGITGELFF. The DNA of the CDR3 is TGTGTCAGTAGTATACAGGGGATCACCGGGGAGCTGTTTTTT. The chain combines TRBV19 with TRBJ2-2; 7 nucleotides align to TRBD1. The CDR3 extends over 14 amino acids. Germline V gene sequence: CDR1 LNHDA, CDR2 SQIVND (reference sequence).